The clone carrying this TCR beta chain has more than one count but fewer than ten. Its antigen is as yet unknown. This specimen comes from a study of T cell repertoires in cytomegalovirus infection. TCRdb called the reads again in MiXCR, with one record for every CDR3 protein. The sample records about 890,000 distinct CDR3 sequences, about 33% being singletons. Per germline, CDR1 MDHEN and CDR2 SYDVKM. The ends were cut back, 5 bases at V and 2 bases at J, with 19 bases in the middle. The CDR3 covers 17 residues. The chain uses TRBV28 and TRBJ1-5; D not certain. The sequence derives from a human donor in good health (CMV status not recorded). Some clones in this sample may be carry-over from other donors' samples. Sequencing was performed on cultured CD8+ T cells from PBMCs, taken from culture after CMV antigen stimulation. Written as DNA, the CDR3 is TGTGCCAGCAGTCGAAGGGCAGCCCGGACCCGCAATCAGCCCCAGCATTTT. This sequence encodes CASSRRAARTRNQPQHF.